Each of the 23 T cell receptor beta chains below was sequenced from the same sample in a study of technical replicates of blood from several donors. This table comes from immunoSEQ multiplex PCR, and its TCRdb copy is limited to in-frame clones, with some not included. Altogether nearly 95,000 clones are present, around 96% being singletons, with the ten largest covering 0.36%. The sequenced sample consisted of T cells isolated from PBMCs. These receptors all come from a human donor in good health.

In nucleotides, the CDR3 is TGCGCCAGCAGCCATCAGGTGCGATCACACTACGAGCAGTACTTC. Translation gives CASSHQVRSHYEQYF. The chain couples TRBV4-3 to TRBJ2-7; D is uncertain. The CDR3 is 15 amino acids. V lost 3 bases and J lost 3, with 15 bases in between. Per the germline V gene, CDR1 is LGHNA and CDR2 is YSLEER.

This sequence joins TRBV6-1 and TRBJ1-5; D might be TRBD1 (5 bases). The CDR3 is made up of 14 amino acids. The germline V gene encodes CDR1 MNHNS and CDR2 SASEGT. Trimming took 7 bases from V and 1 from J, leaving 11 bases between them. This CDR3 reads CASNVDRSNQPQHF. The CDR3 DNA follows: TGTGCCAGCAACGTAGACAGAAGCAATCAGCCCCAGCATTTT.

This clone has just one count. This chain connects TRBV7-3 to TRBJ2-2; 12 bases line up with TRBD2. CDR1 is SGHTA and CDR2 is FQGTGA in the germline V gene. The CDR3 is 16 amino acids. V lost 3 bases, J lost 2 bases, and 1 base stayed unmatched. The CDR3 nucleotides read TGTGCCAGCAGCTTGACTAGCGGGAGCAACACCGGGGAGCTGTTTTTT. Protein sequence: CASSLTSGSNTGELFF.

The chain joins TRBV7-2 to TRBJ2-7, with D possibly matching TRBD2 (6 bases). The CDR3 is 14 amino acids. The germline gives CDR1 SGHTA, CDR2 FQGNSA. Trimming took 4 bases from V and 4 from J, leaving 14 bases between them. The chain's CDR3 is CASSWREITYEQYF. Here the CDR3 DNA reads TGTGCCAGCAGCTGGCGGGAAATCACTTACGAGCAGTACTTC.

The gene calls are TRBV5-1 and TRBJ2-2; tentative D call: TRBD2 (6 bases). This CDR3 region has 17 residues. Germline lookup yields CDR1 SGHRS and CDR2 YFSETQ. V shed 2 bases and J shed 1 base, with 15 bases lying between them. The CDR3 spells CASSFRVAALNTGELFF. The CDR3 DNA reads TGCGCCAGCAGCTTCAGGGTAGCGGCTTTGAACACCGGGGAGCTGTTTTTT.

The chain employs TRBV2 and TRBJ2-7, with TRBD1 as a possible D gene (6 bases). This CDR3 is built from 14 residues. Trimming removed 7 bases from V and 6 bases from J, with 19 bases in between. Germline V CDR1 and CDR2: SNHLY, FYNNEI. This CDR3 reads CASIGQRNPLEQYF. CDR3 DNA: TGTGCCAGCATCGGACAGCGTAACCCGCTCGAGCAGTACTTC.

The V and J genes are TRBV6-6 and TRBJ2-1, with a tentative D call TRBD2 (6 bases). Trimming took 1 base from V and 5 from J, leaving 15 bases between them. Germline loops: CDR1 MNHNY, CDR2 SVGAGI (reference sequence). CDR3 length equals 16 residues. As DNA, the CDR3 is TGTGCCAGCAGTTACTTGTCGGGAGATCTGGACAATGAGCAGTTCTTC. Its translation is CASSYLSGDLDNEQFF.

The gene calls are TRBV7-6 and TRBJ2-7, with TRBD2 matching 8 bases. The CDR3 spans 14 residues. V was pared by 5 bases and J by 2 bases, with 5 bases of the junction left unmatched. Germline V lookup: CDR1 SGHVS, CDR2 FNYEAQ. The CDR3 sequence is CASSAGLAAYEQYF. The CDR3 DNA reads as TGTGCCAGCAGCGCCGGACTAGCTGCCTACGAGCAGTACTTC.

The V and J genes are TRBV6-5 and TRBJ1-5; 8 positions agree with TRBD1. The length of the CDR3 is 15 residues. The junction had 3 bases not matched to a gene; V was cut back by 5 bases and J by 0 bases. Germline CDR1 and CDR2: MNHEY and SVGAGI. The chain's CDR3 is CASSRQGLSNQPQHF. The CDR3, as DNA: TGTGCCAGCAGTAGACAGGGGCTTAGCAATCAGCCCCAGCATTTT.

This chain connects TRBV4-3 to TRBJ1-2; D uncertain. CDR3 size: 13 residues. CDR1 is LGHNA and CDR2 is YSLEER in the germline V gene. The V and J ends lost 3 bases and 4 bases respectively, with 9 bases between them. As DNA, the CDR3 is TGCGCCAGCAGCCAGGCGGGCAGCTATGGCTACACCTTC. As protein: CASSQAGSYGYTF.

This sequence joins TRBV10-3 and TRBJ2-5, with TRBD1 as a possible D gene (6 bases). Judging by the DNA end, TRBJ2-7 fits better; the J call may be wrong. Germline CDR1 reads ENHRY; CDR2 reads SYGVKD. This CDR3 contains 13 residues. The DNA for the CDR3 is TGTGCCATCCATCAGGGGATCCCCTACGAGCAGTACTTC. It translates to CAIHQGIPYEQYF.

The CDR3 nucleotides read TGTGCCAGTAGTATAGGTCACAGGGGAGGCTATGGCTACACCTTC. Encoded protein: CASSIGHRGGYGYTF. The chain combines TRBV19 with TRBJ1-2; 7 nucleotides line up with TRBD1. V shed 1 base and J 4 bases; nucleotides not matched to a gene: 6. The CDR3 has 15 amino acids. Germline CDR1 and CDR2: LNHDA and SQIVND (reference sequence).

V is TRBV7-6 and J is TRBJ2-3; 7 bases map to TRBD1. Trimming took 4 bases from V and 3 from J; bases not matched to a gene: 10. This CDR3 spans 16 amino acids. CDR1 is SGHVS and CDR2 is FNYEAQ in the germline V gene. This chain's CDR3 is CASSSRQGTSTDTQYF. CDR3 nucleotide sequence: TGTGCCAGCAGCTCGCGACAGGGTACTAGTACAGATACGCAGTATTTT.

This sequence joins TRBV7-6 and TRBJ2-3; D unresolved. Germline V lookup: CDR1 SGHVS, CDR2 FNYEAQ. This CDR3 has 11 residues. Trimming stripped 4 bases from V and 6 bases from J, with 5 bases between. DNA for the CDR3: TGTGCCAGCAGCTCTAGGGATACGCAGTATTTT. Amino acids: CASSSRDTQYF.

The chain employs TRBV29-1 and TRBJ2-4; D perhaps matches TRBD2 (5 bases). Trimming took off 3 bases at V and 6 bases at J, with 15 bases between the two ends. CDR1 is SQVTM, CDR2 ANQGSEA, per germline. This CDR3 has 14 amino acids. The CDR3 loop is CSVEGAAAGNIQYF. The CDR3, as DNA: TGCAGCGTTGAGGGCGCAGCGGCGGGAAACATTCAGTACTTC. Looking up the rest from reference TRBV29-1 and TRBJ2-4 gives the full variable domain: SAVISQKPSRDICQRGTSLTIQCQVDSQVTMMFWYRQQPGQSLTLIATANQGSEATYESGFVIDKFPISRPNLTFSTLTVSNMSPEDSSIYLCSVEGAAAGNIQYFGAGTRLSVL.

The genes are TRBV27 and TRBJ2-7; 9 nucleotides line up with TRBD2. Per the germline V gene, CDR1 is MNHEY and CDR2 is SMNVEV (reference sequence). The V gene end was trimmed by 3 bases and the J gene end by 7 bases; junction bases not matched to a gene: 4. The CDR3 runs to 13 residues. CDR3 sequence reads: CASSLGLAGEQYF. Written as DNA, the CDR3 is TGTGCCAGCAGTTTGGGACTAGCAGGGGAGCAGTACTTC.

The chain recombines TRBV7-2 with TRBJ1-1; D gene ambiguous. This CDR3 contains 15 residues. From germline, CDR1 is SGHTA and CDR2 FQGNSA. The germline V and J ends were trimmed by 2 bases and 4 bases, with 14 bases remaining between them. DNA for the CDR3: TGTGCCAGCAGCTTACGTTGGGAGTTATCCACTGAAGCTTTCTTT. Amino acid sequence: CASSLRWELSTEAFF.

For the CDR3, the DNA is TGCGCCAGCAGCTTGGCTAGCCCAGAAGGGATGGGAGAGACCCAGTACTTC. It is translated as CASSLASPEGMGETQYF. This rearrangement joins TRBV5-1 to TRBJ2-5; TRBD2 might be the D (5 bases). Germline V CDR1 and CDR2: SGHRS, YFSETQ. This CDR3 contains 17 residues. The V and J ends lost 0 bases and 4 bases respectively, with 19 bases between them.

This chain uses TRBV10-1 with TRBJ2-7; the D gene is possibly TRBD2 (5 bases). The CDR3 is 11 amino acids. Trimming took off 4 bases at V and 6 bases at J, with 7 bases between the two ends. The germline CDR1 and CDR2 sequences are WNHNN and SYGVQD (reference sequence). The CDR3 protein is CASSGGLEQYF. CDR3 bases: TGCGCCAGCAGTGGAGGACTCGAGCAGTACTTC.

V and J are TRBV6-5 and TRBJ2-5; maybe TRBD1 (6 bases). This CDR3 contains 14 residues. Germline V gives CDR1 MNHEY, CDR2 SVGAGI. V was cut by 2 bases and J by 2 bases, with 9 bases left in between. The CDR3 spells CASSYEGVQETQYF. The CDR3 nucleotides are TGTGCCAGCAGTTACGAGGGGGTACAAGAGACCCAGTACTTC.

The genes are TRBV19 and TRBJ1-2; unclear D gene. The V and J ends lost 0 bases and 4 bases respectively, with 9 bases between them. The germline V gene has CDR1 LNHDA and CDR2 SQIVND (reference sequence). CDR3 length: 14 residues. The CDR3 nucleotides are TGTGCCAGTAGTATAGACGCGGAAACCTATGGCTACACCTTC. Residues: CASSIDAETYGYTF.

The V call is TRBV18, the J call TRBJ2-1; 9 nucleotides line up with TRBD2. Germline CDR1 reads KGHSH; CDR2 reads LQKENI. The CDR3 contains 15 residues. The ends lost 5 bases at V and 7 bases at J; junction bases unmatched: 9. CDR3 loop: CASSSLTTSGNEQFF. DNA of the CDR3: TGTGCCAGCTCATCACTAACGACTAGCGGTAATGAGCAGTTCTTC.

V is TRBV11-3 and J is TRBJ1-4; 9 bases are shared with TRBD1. CDR1 is SGHNT, CDR2 YENEEA, per germline. Germline trimming cut 5 bases from V and 5 bases from J; bases unmatched to any gene: 6. The CDR3 has 15 amino acids. The CDR3 reads CASSRRQGGNEKLFF. The CDR3 nucleotides read TGTGCCAGCAGCCGTCGACAGGGGGGAAATGAAAAACTGTTTTTT.